These 26 T cell receptor beta chains originate from one sample sequenced in a study of T-cell memory formation after mild COVID-19. TCRdb ran MiXCR on the 5' RACE reads and lists one entry per CDR3 protein. The sample yields 100,000 to 150,000 distinct CDR3 sequences, about 18% seen once. The sequenced sample consisted of PBMCs or a T cell subset sorted from them (not recorded which). These TCRs come from a young man who had mild COVID-19 (a few samples of this study predate the infection). Cell type and time point are not known.

Concerning this clonotype: One end of the junction varies from germline; a read error may be responsible. J is TRBJ1-3 and V is TRBV7-7; 8 nucleotides line up with TRBD1. In germline, CDR1 is SSHAT, CDR2 FNYEAQ (reference sequence). The CDR3 consists of 15 residues. The CDR3 DNA is TGTGCTAGCAGTTCAGGGGGCACGAATGGAAACACCATATATTTT. This gives the protein CASSSGGTNGNTIYF.

This clonotype has more than one count but fewer than ten. The chain couples TRBV20-1 to TRBJ1-1, with D hard to call. Germline CDR1 and CDR2: DFQATT and SNEGSKA (reference sequence). This CDR3 is built from 16 residues. With 3 bases removed from V and 0 bases from J, the gap between germline ends came to 17 bases. CDR3 sequence (DNA): TGCAGTGCTAGGCGGGTGGGTTACGCCCTGAACACTGAAGCTTTCTTT. Amino acid sequence: CSARRVGYALNTEAFF.

The chain couples TRBV5-1 to TRBJ2-3; D ambiguous. Germline values: CDR1 SGHRS, CDR2 YFSETQ. This CDR3 comprises 15 residues. The germline V and J ends were trimmed by 2 bases and 1 base, with 11 bases remaining between them. The CDR3 loop reads CASSFQDPRTDTQYF. Here the CDR3 DNA reads TGCGCCAGCAGCTTTCAGGACCCCCGCACAGATACGCAGTATTTT.

This rearrangement joins TRBV7-2 to TRBJ2-1; 10 bases match TRBD2. Germline lookup yields CDR1 SGHTA and CDR2 FQGNSA. V shed 5 bases, J shed 7 bases, and the junction held 14 bases outside the gene matches. This CDR3 region has 17 residues. CDR3: CASSLTSSGGGRNEQFF. Written as DNA, the CDR3 is TGTGCCAGCAGCCTCACTTCTAGCGGGGGCGGAAGGAATGAGCAGTTCTTC.

The J gene is TRBJ2-1, the V gene TRBV12-3 or TRBV12-4, with TRBD2 matching over 7 bases. Germline trimming cut 8 bases from V and 7 bases from J; bases unmatched to any gene: 8. The CDR3 is 13 residues long. The DNA for the CDR3 is TGTGCCAGCTTCGAGCGGGGTGAGAATGAGCAGTTCTTC. Translated, it gives CASFERGENEQFF.

There are many counts of this clonotype. This chain links TRBV7-2 with TRBJ2-7; 12 bases agree with TRBD1. CDR1 and CDR2 from the germline V gene are SGHTA and FQGNSA. The CDR3 has 15 residues. Germline trimming cut 1 base from V and 4 bases from J; bases unmatched to any gene: 2. CDR3 protein: CASSLGGQGAYEQYV. The CDR3 nucleotides read TGTGCCAGCAGCTTAGGGGGACAGGGGGCATACGAGCAGTACGTC.

The rearrangement links TRBV2 to TRBJ2-2; D gene uncertain. Trimming left V 7 bases short and J 7 bases short, with 16 bases between. Germline V CDR1 and CDR2: SNHLY, FYNNEI. This CDR3 has 14 amino acids. In DNA, the CDR3 is TGTGCCAGCACTGGGTCTCTCAGTGTCGGGGAGCTGTTTTTT. It specifies CASTGSLSVGELFF.

This clonotype was seen more than once but under ten times. The gene calls are TRBV5-8 and TRBJ2-6; no reliable D call. Deletions cut 1 base from V and 1 base from J, with 6 bases between. Germline lookup yields CDR1 SGHTS and CDR2 YDEGEE. The CDR3 runs to 15 residues. The CDR3 coding sequence is TGTGCCAGCAGCTTGATGAGTTCTGGGGCCAACGTCCTGACTTTC. Encoded protein: CASSLMSSGANVLTF.

V is TRBV11-2 and J is TRBJ2-7; either TRBD1 or TRBD2 may supply D (6 bases each). V lost 4 bases, J lost 7 bases, and 17 bases lay in between. Germline CDR1 and CDR2: SGHAT and FQNNGV. CDR3 length: 14 amino acids. CDR3 residues: CASSSWGALGEQYF. CDR3 sequence (DNA): TGTGCCAGCAGCTCCTGGGGGGCCCTGGGGGAGCAGTACTTC. Full variable domain (remainder filled in from reference TRBV11-2 and TRBJ2-7): EAGVAQSPRYKIIEKRQSVAFWCNPISGHATLYWYQQILGQGPKLLIQFQNNGVVDDSQLPKDRFSAERLKGVDSTLKIQPAKLEDSAVYLCASSSWGALGEQYFGPGTRLTVT.

This chain links TRBV28 with TRBJ1-2; 7 positions match TRBD1. The length of the CDR3 is 15 residues. V dropped 2 bases and J dropped 5; count of bases not matched to a gene: 8. Germline loops: CDR1 MDHEN, CDR2 SYDVKM. CDR3 protein: CASSLIWTGGYGYTF. CDR3 nucleotides: TGTGCCAGCAGTTTAATTTGGACAGGAGGATATGGCTACACCTTC.

This sequence joins TRBV4-1 and TRBJ2-1; D is uncertain. The CDR3 runs to 16 residues. Germline lookup yields CDR1 MGHRA and CDR2 YSYEKL. V shed 0 bases and J shed 2 bases, with 11 bases lying between them. The CDR3 loop reads CASSQEVPTAYNEQFF. DNA for the CDR3: TGCGCCAGCAGCCAAGAGGTCCCTACGGCCTACAATGAGCAGTTCTTC.

The rearrangement joins TRBV6-6 to TRBJ2-1, with 11 bases lining up with TRBD2. CDR1 and CDR2 from the germline V gene are MNHNY and SVGAGI (reference sequence). The CDR3 spans 17 residues. V lost 2 bases, J lost 5 bases, and 8 bases stayed unmatched. The CDR3 DNA follows: TGTGCCAGCAGTTACGGAATAGCGGGGGGGTCTAACAATGAGCAGTTCTTC. Residues: CASSYGIAGGSNNEQFF.

The chain uses TRBV12-3 or TRBV12-4 and TRBJ2-5; TRBD1 agrees at 10 bases. The CDR3 extends over 12 amino acids. Unmatched junction bases numbered 0, after V lost 6 bases and J lost 5 bases. In DNA, the CDR3 is TGTGCCAGCAGGGGACAGGGGGAGACCCAGTACTTC. This translates into CASRGQGETQYF.

The genes are TRBV18 and TRBJ2-7; 9 bases match TRBD2. The V segment lost 1 base and the J segment 4 bases; nucleotides outside the gene matches: 5. There are 15 residues in the CDR3. Germline V gene sequence: CDR1 KGHSH, CDR2 LQKENI. The CDR3 is CASSPQGTSRYEQYF. The CDR3 nucleotides read TGTGCCAGCTCACCACAAGGGACTAGCAGGTACGAGCAGTACTTC.

In this sample, this clonotype turned up a few times. In DNA, the CDR3 is TGTGCCAGCAGGGGAGCCGACAGGGGAGTCCACGAGCAGTACTTC. This codes for CASRGADRGVHEQYF. The rearrangement uses TRBV6-5 and TRBJ2-7; 8 bases map to TRBD1. CDR3 length: 15 amino acids. The germline V gene encodes CDR1 MNHEY and CDR2 SVGAGI. J lost 5 bases, V lost 6 bases, and 12 bases had no gene match.

V usage is TRBV2 and J usage is TRBJ1-5, with D perhaps matching TRBD1 (6 bases). V lost 2 bases, J lost 7 bases, and 12 bases lay in between. Germline CDR1 and CDR2: SNHLY and FYNNEI. The CDR3 consists of 14 residues. CDR3 protein: CASSELEGGQPQHF. The CDR3 bases are TGTGCCAGCAGTGAACTAGAGGGGGGGCAGCCCCAGCATTTT.

This rearrangement joins TRBV5-1 to TRBJ2-2; 8 bases agree with TRBD1. Germline-derived CDR1 and CDR2 are SGHRS and YFSETQ. This CDR3 has 16 residues. Unmatched junction bases numbered 8, after V lost 6 bases and J lost 1 base. The CDR3 nucleotides read TGCGCCAGCACACTGGTAGGGACAGGGAACACCGGGGAGCTGTTTTTT. This translates into CASTLVGTGNTGELFF.

In its sample, this clonotype was seen a few times. V gene TRBV20-1 combines with J gene TRBJ1-2; D gene ambiguous. Germline assignment: CDR1 DFQATT and CDR2 SNEGSKA (reference sequence). The CDR3 extends over 13 amino acids. Trimming shortened V by 5 bases and J by 1 base, and 11 bases separated the two germline ends. CDR3 region: CSAATRDNYGYTF. The CDR3 coding sequence is TGCAGTGCTGCGACAAGAGATAACTATGGCTACACCTTC.

This chain links TRBV12-3 or TRBV12-4 with TRBJ1-1, with D hard to call. The CDR3 consists of 14 residues. The V end lost 3 bases, the J end lost 1 base, and 9 bases lay between the germline ends. For the CDR3, the DNA is TGTGCCAGCAGTTTGCGGCACCAGAACACTGAAGCTTTCTTT. Amino acid sequence: CASSLRHQNTEAFF.

This clonotype was recorded only once. The chain is built from TRBV6-2 or TRBV6-3 and TRBJ2-7; 10 bases are shared with TRBD1. This CDR3 has 15 amino acids. CDR1 and CDR2 from the germline V gene are MNHEY and SVGEGT. Losses at the gene ends were 2 bases for V and 2 bases for J; bases not matched to a gene: 3. CDR3 in amino acids: CASSYLDRGPYEQYF. Here the CDR3 DNA reads TGTGCCAGCAGTTACCTAGACAGGGGGCCCTACGAGCAGTACTTC.

V and J are TRBV28 and TRBJ2-5; perhaps TRBD2 as D (5 bases). The CDR3 consists of 12 residues. The germline V gene has CDR1 MDHEN and CDR2 SYDVKM. Trimming stripped 11 bases from V and 5 bases from J, with 15 bases between. CDR3 bases: TGTGCCTGCCAGACGTCGGGGGAGACCCAGTACTTC. Amino acid sequence: CACQTSGETQYF.

The rearrangement uses TRBV5-1 and TRBJ2-3; D possibly corresponds to TRBD2 (5 bases). The length of the CDR3 is 13 residues. The germline V gene encodes CDR1 SGHRS and CDR2 YFSETQ. Trimming took off 2 bases at V and 6 bases at J, with 10 bases between the two ends. The CDR3 nucleotides read TGCGCCAGCAGCTTAGATCTAGCCGATACGCAGTATTTT. This gives the protein CASSLDLADTQYF.

The CDR3 is CASRGPDRGTGETQYF. The DNA of the CDR3 is TGTGCCAGCAGGGGCCCGGACAGGGGGACGGGAGAGACCCAGTACTTC. The gene calls are TRBV28 and TRBJ2-5, with TRBD1 identical over 10 bases. The CDR3 sequence is 16 residues long. CDR1 is MDHEN and CDR2 is SYDVKM in the germline V gene. The trim removed 6 bases at V and 4 bases at J, leaving 11 bases unmatched.

The chain couples TRBV6-5 to TRBJ1-3; no firm D call. The V gene's germline CDR1 is MNHEY and CDR2 SVGAGI. This CDR3 is built from 11 residues. V was trimmed by 5 bases and J by 4 bases, leaving 3 bases between them. The CDR3 DNA reads as TGTGCCAGCAGTGACGGAAACACCATATATTTT. Encoded protein: CASSDGNTIYF.

This chain uses TRBV7-9 with TRBJ2-5, with TRBD1 matching over 8 bases. The CDR3 has 16 residues. The V segment lost 2 bases and the J segment 4 bases; nucleotides outside the gene matches: 9. Germline CDR1 SEHNR, CDR2 FQNEAQ (reference sequence). CDR3 sequence: CASSLFVAGGTETQYF. The DNA for the CDR3 is TGTGCCAGCAGCTTATTTGTGGCAGGGGGCACAGAGACCCAGTACTTC.

The gene calls are TRBV19 and TRBJ1-2, with a possible D match to TRBD1 (5 bases). The CDR3 runs 17 residues. Germline V gene lookup returns CDR1 LNHDA and CDR2 SQIVND (reference sequence). Trimming removed 5 bases from V and 0 bases from J, with 19 bases in between. The CDR3, as DNA: TGTGCCAGTAGTGAATACAGGCCCCACTTTTCTAACTATGGCTACACCTTC. Protein: CASSEYRPHFSNYGYTF.